The clone carrying this T cell receptor (beta chain) was picked up a small number of times. The antigen is not known. Clones were read by immunoSEQ multiplex PCR, and TCRdb kept only the in-frame ones, dropping some. This table holds 260,000 or so clones, approximately 87% found once. The length of the CDR3 is 14 residues. The V segment lost 7 bases and the J segment 1 base; nucleotides outside the gene matches: 6. Germline V gene sequence: CDR1 MNHEY, CDR2 SMNVEV (reference sequence). This record belongs to a study of cytomegalovirus exposure and HLA in healthy donors. Study-wide points: Researchers reported that a few CMV-associated chains were confirmed in vitro as CMV antigen-specific.

Sequences were obtained from PBMCs. This sequence originates from a man aged 18 to 30 in good health and CMV-seronegative. This sequence joins TRBV27 and TRBJ2-7; TRBD1 agrees at 8 bases. Written as DNA, the CDR3 is TGTGCCAGCAACTCGCGACAGGGGTCCTACGAGCAGTACTTC. This encodes CASNSRQGSYEQYF.